What follows describes a single T cell receptor (beta chain). The V gene lost 5 bases and the J gene lost 5 bases, with 17 bases spanning the gap. CDR1 is KGHDR, CDR2 SFDVKD, per germline. The length of the CDR3 is 15 residues. The data belong to a study of blood T cells in healthy people across ages. At the level of the study: Template switching retrieved approximately one barcoded beta molecule for each two T cells.

Using a J-beta primer mix together with a sample-barcoded 5' primer, a second PCR was run for about 6 to 12 cycles. Through a template-switch adaptor with 12 random nucleotides, each cDNA molecule received a tag. A single record per CDR3 protein comes from TCRdb applying MiXCR to the 5' RACE reads. The sample carries fewer than 800,000 distinct CDR3 sequences, about 25% recorded once. This same sample was also taken into another study, of T cells of mothers and their children.

The sequence was collected from a boy aged 5 to 17 in good health. The source material was blood. V and J are TRBV24-1 and TRBJ1-2, with no clear D. The CDR3 loop is CATSGPSGSLYGYTF. CDR3 DNA: TGTGCCACCAGTGGCCCCAGTGGATCGCTTTATGGCTACACCTTC.